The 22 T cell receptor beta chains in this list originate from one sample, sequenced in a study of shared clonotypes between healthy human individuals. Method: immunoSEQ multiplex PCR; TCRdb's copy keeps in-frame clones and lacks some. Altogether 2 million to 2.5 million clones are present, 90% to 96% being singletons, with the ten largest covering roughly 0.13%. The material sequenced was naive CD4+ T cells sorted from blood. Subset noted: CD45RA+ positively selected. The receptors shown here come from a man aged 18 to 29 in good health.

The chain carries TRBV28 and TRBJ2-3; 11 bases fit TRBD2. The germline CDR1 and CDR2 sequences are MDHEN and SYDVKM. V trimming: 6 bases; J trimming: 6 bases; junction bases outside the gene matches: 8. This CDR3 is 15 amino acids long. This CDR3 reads CASSGLAGGGDTQYF. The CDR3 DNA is TGTGCCAGCAGCGGTCTAGCGGGGGGAGGGGATACGCAGTATTTT.

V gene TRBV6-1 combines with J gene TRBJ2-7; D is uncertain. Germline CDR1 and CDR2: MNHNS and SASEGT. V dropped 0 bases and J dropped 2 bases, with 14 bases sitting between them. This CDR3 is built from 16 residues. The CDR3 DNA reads TGTGCCAGCAGTGAAGCTGGGTTCGGCGGTCCCTACGAGCAGTACTTC. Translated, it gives CASSEAGFGGPYEQYF.

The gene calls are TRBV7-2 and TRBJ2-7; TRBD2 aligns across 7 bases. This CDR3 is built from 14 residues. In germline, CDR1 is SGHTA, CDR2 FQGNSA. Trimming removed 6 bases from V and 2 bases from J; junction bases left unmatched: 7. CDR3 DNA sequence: TGTGCCAGCAGAGTAATAGCGGGCGCCTACGAGCAGTACTTC. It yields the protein CASRVIAGAYEQYF.

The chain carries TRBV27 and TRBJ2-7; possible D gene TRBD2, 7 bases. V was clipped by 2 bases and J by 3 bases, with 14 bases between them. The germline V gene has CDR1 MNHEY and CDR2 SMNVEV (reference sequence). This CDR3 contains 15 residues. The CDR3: CASSLKGGQNYEQYF. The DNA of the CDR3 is TGTGCCAGCAGTTTAAAGGGGGGGCAGAACTACGAGCAGTACTTC.

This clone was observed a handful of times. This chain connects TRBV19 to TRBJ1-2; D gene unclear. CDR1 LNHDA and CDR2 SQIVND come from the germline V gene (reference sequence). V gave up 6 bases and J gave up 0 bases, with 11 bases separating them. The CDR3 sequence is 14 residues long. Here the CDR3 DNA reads TGTGCCAGTAGCCTACAAAATTCTAACTATGGCTACACCTTC. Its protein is CASSLQNSNYGYTF.

CDR3 nucleotide sequence: TGCGCCAGCAGCCGATCAGGGACAGGGGGAACCTATGGCTACACCTTC. As protein: CASSRSGTGGTYGYTF. The gene calls are TRBV4-3 and TRBJ1-2; 11 positions agree with TRBD1. V dropped 4 bases and J dropped 4; count of bases not matched to a gene: 8. This CDR3 has 16 amino acids. The germline V gene encodes CDR1 LGHNA and CDR2 YSLEER.

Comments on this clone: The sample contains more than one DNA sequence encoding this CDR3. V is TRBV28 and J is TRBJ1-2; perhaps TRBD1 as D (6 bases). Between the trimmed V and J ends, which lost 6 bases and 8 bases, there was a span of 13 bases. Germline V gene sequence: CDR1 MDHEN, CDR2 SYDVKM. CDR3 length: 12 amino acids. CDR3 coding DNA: TGTGCCAGCAGGACAGGATTAGGGGGCTACACCTTC. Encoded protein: CASRTGLGGYTF.

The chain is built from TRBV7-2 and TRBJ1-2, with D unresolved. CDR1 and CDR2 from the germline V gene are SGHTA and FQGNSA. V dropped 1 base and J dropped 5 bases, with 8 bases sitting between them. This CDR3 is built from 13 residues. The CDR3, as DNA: TGTGCCAGCAGCTTAGATCCCCAATATGGCTACACCTTC. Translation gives CASSLDPQYGYTF.

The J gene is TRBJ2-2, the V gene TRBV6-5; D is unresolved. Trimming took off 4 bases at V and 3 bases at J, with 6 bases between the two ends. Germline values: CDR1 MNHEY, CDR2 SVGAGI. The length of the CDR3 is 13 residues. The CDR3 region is CASSSLYTGELFF. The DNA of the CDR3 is TGTGCCAGCAGTTCACTTTACACCGGGGAGCTGTTTTTT.

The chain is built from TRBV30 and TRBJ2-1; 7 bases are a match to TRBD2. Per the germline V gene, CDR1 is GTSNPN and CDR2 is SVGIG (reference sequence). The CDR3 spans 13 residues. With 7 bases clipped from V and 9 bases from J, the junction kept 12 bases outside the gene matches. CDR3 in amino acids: CAYMTSTASEQFF. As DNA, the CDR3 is TGTGCCTATATGACTAGCACCGCAAGTGAGCAGTTCTTC.

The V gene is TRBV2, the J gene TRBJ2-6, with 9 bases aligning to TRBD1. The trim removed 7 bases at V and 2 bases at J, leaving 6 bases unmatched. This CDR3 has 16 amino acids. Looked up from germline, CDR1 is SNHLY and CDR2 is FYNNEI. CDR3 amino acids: CASTFRTGAGANVLTF. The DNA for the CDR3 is TGTGCCAGCACCTTCCGGACAGGGGCTGGGGCCAACGTCCTGACTTTC.

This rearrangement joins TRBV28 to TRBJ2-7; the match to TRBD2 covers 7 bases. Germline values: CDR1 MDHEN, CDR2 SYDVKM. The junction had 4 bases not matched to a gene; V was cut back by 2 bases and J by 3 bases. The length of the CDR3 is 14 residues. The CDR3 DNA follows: TGTGCCAGCAGTTTAGGGGGGGACTACTACGAGCAGTACTTC. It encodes CASSLGGDYYEQYF.

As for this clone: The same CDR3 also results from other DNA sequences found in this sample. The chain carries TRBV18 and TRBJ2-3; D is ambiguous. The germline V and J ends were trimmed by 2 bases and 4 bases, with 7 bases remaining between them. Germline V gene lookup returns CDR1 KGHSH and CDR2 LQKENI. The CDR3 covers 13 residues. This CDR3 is CASSPTLADTQYF. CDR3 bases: TGTGCCAGCTCACCAACCCTGGCAGATACGCAGTATTTT.

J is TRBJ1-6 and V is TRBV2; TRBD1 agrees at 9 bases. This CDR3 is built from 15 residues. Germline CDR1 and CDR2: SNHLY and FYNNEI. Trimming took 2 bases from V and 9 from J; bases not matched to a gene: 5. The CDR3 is CASSELGQGFSPLHF. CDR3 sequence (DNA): TGTGCCAGCAGTGAATTGGGACAGGGATTTTCACCCCTCCACTTT.

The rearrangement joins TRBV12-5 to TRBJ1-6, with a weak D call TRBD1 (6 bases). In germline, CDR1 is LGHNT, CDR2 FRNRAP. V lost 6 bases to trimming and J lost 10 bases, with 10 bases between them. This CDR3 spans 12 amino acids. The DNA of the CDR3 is TGTGCTAGTGGACTTACAGGGTCACCCCTCCACTTT. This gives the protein CASGLTGSPLHF.

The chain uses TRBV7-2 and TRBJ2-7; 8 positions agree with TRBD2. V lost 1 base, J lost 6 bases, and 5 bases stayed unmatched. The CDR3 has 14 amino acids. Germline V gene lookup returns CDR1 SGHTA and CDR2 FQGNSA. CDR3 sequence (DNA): TGTGCCAGCAGCTTAGTTGTTGCGGGGGGCGAGCAGTACTTC. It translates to CASSLVVAGGEQYF. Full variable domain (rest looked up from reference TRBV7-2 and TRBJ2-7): GAGVSQSPSNKVTEKGKDVELRCDPISGHTALYWYRQSLGQGLEFLIYFQGNSAPDKSGLPSDRFSAERTGGSVSTLTIQRTQQEDSAVYLCASSLVVAGGEQYFGPGTRLTVT.

DNA for the CDR3: TGTGCAAGTCGCTTATGCCCCCCGTTC. Residues: CASRLCPPF. The chain has TRBV12-2 and TRBJ2-4. TRBV12-2 corresponds to a pseudogene. The CDR3 contains 9 residues.

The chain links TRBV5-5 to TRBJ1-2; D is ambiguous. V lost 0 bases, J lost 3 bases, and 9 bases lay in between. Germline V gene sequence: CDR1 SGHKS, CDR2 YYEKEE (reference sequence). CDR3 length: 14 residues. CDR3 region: CASSLGADDYGYTF. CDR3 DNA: TGTGCCAGCAGCTTGGGGGCGGATGACTATGGCTACACCTTC.

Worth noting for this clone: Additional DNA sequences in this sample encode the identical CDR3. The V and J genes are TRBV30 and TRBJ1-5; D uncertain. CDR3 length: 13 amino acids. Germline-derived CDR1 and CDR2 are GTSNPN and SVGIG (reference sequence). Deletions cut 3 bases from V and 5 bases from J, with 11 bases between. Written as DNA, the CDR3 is TGTGCCTGGAGCCCCTCGGGGTATCAGCCCCAGCATTTT. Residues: CAWSPSGYQPQHF.

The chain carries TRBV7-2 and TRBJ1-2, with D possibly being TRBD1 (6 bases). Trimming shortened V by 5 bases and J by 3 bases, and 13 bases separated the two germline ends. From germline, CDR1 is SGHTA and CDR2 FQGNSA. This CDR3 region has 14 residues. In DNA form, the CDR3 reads TGTGCCAGCAGCCCCAAACAGGGAGACTATGGCTACACCTTC. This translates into CASSPKQGDYGYTF.

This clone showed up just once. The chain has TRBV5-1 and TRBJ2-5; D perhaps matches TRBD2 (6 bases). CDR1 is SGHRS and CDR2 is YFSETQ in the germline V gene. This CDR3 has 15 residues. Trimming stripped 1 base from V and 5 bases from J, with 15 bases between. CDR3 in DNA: TGCGCCAGCAGCTTGATACCCAGTGCGGGGGAGACCCAGTACTTC. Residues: CASSLIPSAGETQYF.

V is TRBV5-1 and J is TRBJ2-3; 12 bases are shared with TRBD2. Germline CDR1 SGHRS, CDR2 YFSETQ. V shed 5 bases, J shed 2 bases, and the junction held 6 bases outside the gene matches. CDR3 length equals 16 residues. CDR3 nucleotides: TGCGCCAGCAGACGCGCTAGCGGGGGGGCCACAGATACGCAGTATTTT. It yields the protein CASRRASGGATDTQYF. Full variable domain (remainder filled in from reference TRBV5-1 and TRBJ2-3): KAGVTQTPRYLIKTRGQQVTLSCSPISGHRSVSWYQQTPGQGLQFLFEYFSETQRNKGNFPGRFSGRQFSNSRSEMNVSTLELGDSALYLCASRRASGGATDTQYFGPGTRLTVL.